The 18 T cell receptor beta chains below come from one sample, sequenced in a study of human T cells and chemical hapten exposure. Indicated time point: patch test 1, 2 weeks after DPC sensitization. Treatment described: therapeutic diphenylcyclopropenone sensitization with weekly scalp DPC. TCRdb analysed the RACE reads with MiXCR anew, one entry per CDR3 protein. The sample contains roughly 74,000 distinct CDR3 sequences, about 31% of which appear only once. The sample consisted of whole blood, taken in connection with sensitization to the hapten diphenylcyclopropenone (DPC). The receptors come from a man aged 35 to 55 with alopecia areata. Some clones in this sample may be carry-over from other donors' samples.

V and J are TRBV12-3 or TRBV12-4 and TRBJ1-5, with a weak D call TRBD1 (5 bases). CDR3 length equals 13 residues. The V and J ends lost 3 bases and 7 bases respectively, with 10 bases between them. The CDR3 loop is CASSFGGKQPQHF. CDR3 coding DNA: TGTGCCAGCAGTTTCGGGGGAAAGCAGCCCCAGCATTTT.

V is TRBV6-2 or TRBV6-3 and J is TRBJ2-1; a weak D match, TRBD1 (6 bases). The V end was cut by 2 bases, the J end by 2 bases, with 13 bases between. Per germline, CDR1 MNHEY and CDR2 SVGEGT. The CDR3 is 16 residues long. CDR3 in amino acids: CASSYGGGGTYNEQFF. The CDR3 DNA reads TGTGCCAGCAGTTACGGGGGTGGGGGCACCTACAATGAGCAGTTCTTC.

V is TRBV10-3 and J is TRBJ2-3; 7 nucleotides align to TRBD1. From germline, CDR1 is ENHRY and CDR2 SYGVKD. The ends lost 8 bases at V and 2 bases at J; junction bases unmatched: 13. The CDR3 runs to 16 residues. The CDR3 loop is CAIAFRDSRYTDTQYF. CDR3 coding DNA: TGTGCCATCGCGTTCCGGGACAGTCGATACACAGATACGCAGTATTTT.

The chain is built from TRBV9 and TRBJ2-1, with D maybe TRBD1 (6 bases). V dropped 2 bases and J dropped 6 bases, with 12 bases sitting between them. The CDR3 loop spans 14 amino acids. Per the germline V gene, CDR1 is SGDLS and CDR2 is YYNGEE. CDR3 region: CASSVGALGNEQFF. The CDR3 nucleotides are TGTGCCAGCAGCGTGGGGGCGCTTGGCAATGAGCAGTTCTTC.

The chain uses TRBV7-9 and TRBJ2-2; 10 nucleotides match TRBD2. CDR3 size: 15 residues. The V gene's germline CDR1 is SEHNR and CDR2 FQNEAQ (reference sequence). The V and J ends lost 5 bases and 1 base, in that order; junction bases with no gene match: 1. The CDR3 nucleotides read TGTGCCAGCAGCCAGCGGGAGGGGAACACCGGGGAGCTGTTTTTT. Translation gives CASSQREGNTGELFF. Drawing the rest from reference TRBV7-9 and TRBJ2-2, the complete variable domain is DTGVSQNPRHKITKRGQNVTFRCDPISEHNRLYWYRQTLGQGPEFLTYFQNEAQLEKSRLLSDRFSAERPKGSFSTLEIQRTEQGDSAMYLCASSQREGNTGELFFGEGSRLTVL.

V and J are TRBV7-8 and TRBJ2-1; possible D gene TRBD2, 6 bases. The CDR3 covers 14 residues. V was shortened by 4 bases and J by 10 bases, with 17 bases between the two germline ends. Germline lookup yields CDR1 SGHVS and CDR2 FQNEAQ. The CDR3 DNA follows: TGTGCCAGCAGCTCCCGCGGTAGCGGCAAAGAGCAGTTCTTC. This codes for CASSSRGSGKEQFF.

The rearrangement links TRBV20-1 to TRBJ2-7; 12 bases agree with TRBD2. The V and J ends lost 5 bases and 2 bases, in that order; junction bases with no gene match: 4. This CDR3 is 14 amino acids long. Germline-derived CDR1 and CDR2 are DFQATT and SNEGSKA (reference sequence). CDR3 amino acids: CSAPLAGGAYEQYF. Written as DNA, the CDR3 is TGCAGTGCTCCGCTAGCGGGAGGGGCCTACGAGCAGTACTTC.

The J gene is TRBJ1-2, the V gene TRBV6-1; a weak D match, TRBD1 (6 bases). There are 14 residues in the CDR3. The ends were cut back, 1 base at V and 5 bases at J, with 11 bases in the middle. Germline CDR1 MNHNS, CDR2 SASEGT. This chain's CDR3 is CASSEGTVSYGYTF. CDR3 in DNA: TGTGCCAGCAGTGAAGGGACAGTGTCTTATGGCTACACCTTC.

V and J are TRBV5-4 and TRBJ2-5; no definite D call. This CDR3 is 13 amino acids long. Germline CDR1 is SGHNT and CDR2 is YYREEE (reference sequence). The ends were cut back, 3 bases at V and 2 bases at J, with 8 bases in the middle. DNA for the CDR3: TGTGCCAGCAGCTCGGCCGGGCAAGAGACCCAGTACTTC. Its protein product is CASSSAGQETQYF.

The chain couples TRBV4-2 to TRBJ2-3; TRBD2 matches 14 bases. Trimming removed 1 base from V and 0 bases from J; junction bases left unmatched: 12. The germline gives CDR1 LGHNA, CDR2 YNFKEQ. The CDR3 sequence is 21 residues long. CDR3 sequence reads: CASSQGTGTSGRTLSTDTQYF. In DNA form, the CDR3 reads TGTGCCAGCAGCCAAGGGACCGGGACTAGCGGGAGAACCTTAAGCACAGATACGCAGTATTTT.

A word on this clonotype: A much larger clone is a single base away; this may be a read error. The chain uses TRBV28 and TRBJ1-1, with a possible D match to TRBD1 (6 bases). In germline, CDR1 is MDHEN, CDR2 SYDVKM. The CDR3 runs to 16 residues. This CDR3 reads CASSSAGALPNTETFF. The CDR3, as DNA: TGTGCCAGCAGTTCGGCAGGGGCGCTCCCAAACACTGAAACTTTCTTT.

The chain employs TRBV6-2 or TRBV6-3 and TRBJ2-7; D is unresolved. The V end lost 2 bases, the J end lost 6 bases, and 8 bases lay between the germline ends. Germline CDR1 MNHEY, CDR2 SVGEGT. The CDR3 is 12 amino acids. CDR3: CASSYTGREQYF. The CDR3 coding sequence is TGTGCCAGCAGTTACACGGGCCGCGAGCAGTACTTC.

The chain combines TRBV15 with TRBJ1-5; 8 bases line up with TRBD1. There are 13 residues in the CDR3. Germline CDR1 is LNHNV and CDR2 is YYDKDF (reference sequence). V was clipped by 7 bases and J by 6 bases; unmatched bases: 5. The CDR3 nucleotides are TGTGCCACCAAGGACAGGGCGTCTCAGCCCCAGCATTTT. Translating it yields CATKDRASQPQHF.

This clonotype has only one observation. This chain connects TRBV10-1 to TRBJ1-6; D not resolved. Looked up from germline, CDR1 is WNHNN and CDR2 is SYGVQD (reference sequence). Trimming pared 2 bases from V and 7 bases from J, leaving 12 bases between. The CDR3 length is 15 residues. In DNA, the CDR3 is TGCGCCAGCAGTGAGGGCGGATCGGGGAATTCACCCCTCCACTTT. This translates into CASSEGGSGNSPLHF.

This clonotype has only a few counts. CDR3 amino acids: CASWDYNTGELFF. Written as DNA, the CDR3 is TGCGCCAGCTGGGACTACAACACCGGGGAGCTGTTTTTT. This chain joins TRBV4-1 and TRBJ2-2; 7 bases align to TRBD2. The germline CDR1 and CDR2 sequences are MGHRA and YSYEKL. After removal of 8 bases from V and 2 bases from J, the junction contained 2 bases not matched to a gene. The length of the CDR3 is 13 residues.

This clonotype has just a few counts. This chain joins TRBV5-5 and TRBJ1-2, with 9 bases fitting TRBD1. Per germline, CDR1 SGHKS and CDR2 YYEKEE (reference sequence). This CDR3 has 17 amino acids. J was trimmed by 0 bases and V by 0 bases; bases with no gene match: 6. Here the CDR3 reads CASSLAFRQGANYGYTF. DNA for the CDR3: TGTGCCAGCAGCTTGGCCTTCAGACAGGGGGCTAACTATGGCTACACCTTC.

The J gene is TRBJ1-3, the V gene TRBV28; 7 nucleotides align to TRBD1. The V and J ends lost 7 bases and 4 bases, in that order; junction bases with no gene match: 16. There are 17 residues in the CDR3. Germline assignment: CDR1 MDHEN and CDR2 SYDVKM. CDR3 protein: CASTPTIGGGRGNTIYF. In nucleotides, the CDR3 is TGTGCCAGCACACCGACTATTGGAGGGGGCAGGGGAAACACCATATATTTT. The entire variable domain, with the rest obtained from reference TRBV28 and TRBJ1-3, is as follows: DVKVTQSSRYLVKRTGEKVFLECVQDMDHENMFWYRQDPGLGLRLIYFSYDVKMKEKGDIPEGYSVSREKKERFSLILESASTNQTSMYLCASTPTIGGGRGNTIYFGEGSWLTVV.

The gene calls are TRBV12-5 and TRBJ2-1, with a weak D call TRBD2 (6 bases). Trimming removed 1 base at V and 3 bases at J, with 7 bases between. Germline loops: CDR1 LGHNT, CDR2 FRNRAP. The CDR3 loop spans 14 amino acids. For the CDR3, the DNA is TGTGCTAGTGGTTTGGACGGGGGCTACAATGAGCAGTTCTTC. It yields the protein CASGLDGGYNEQFF. The whole variable domain, filled in from reference TRBV12-5 and TRBJ2-1, reads DARVTQTPRHKVTEMGQEVTMRCQPILGHNTVFWYRQTMMQGLELLAYFRNRAPLDDSGMPKDRFSAEMPDATLATLKIQPSEPRDSAVYFCASGLDGGYNEQFFGPGTRLTVL.